Each of the 24 T cell receptor beta chains below was sequenced from the same sample in a study of monozygotic twins with inflammatory bowel disease. TCRdb reanalyzed the 5' RACE reads, giving one entry per CDR3 protein sequence and no DNA. The sample includes about 160,000 distinct CDR3 sequences. Sequencing was carried out using blood. These receptors all come from a human donor with ulcerative colitis or Crohn's disease, or a healthy co-twin of an affected twin (not recorded which).

The V and J genes are TRBV27 and TRBJ2-2; TCRdb calls TRBD1, which cannot be checked without DNA. CDR1 and CDR2 from the germline V gene are MNHEY and SMNVEV (reference sequence). The CDR3 totals 14 residues. The CDR3 spells CASSPWTRTGELFF.

V gene TRBV27 combines with J gene TRBJ2-7; TCRdb lists TRBD1, though no DNA is available to test this call. This CDR3 region has 14 residues. Germline V gives CDR1 MNHEY, CDR2 SMNVEV (reference sequence). CDR3 region: CASSLSRGQDEQYF.

This chain uses TRBV19 with TRBJ1-2; with no DNA, the TCRdb D assignment of TRBD1 cannot be verified. The CDR3 has 12 residues. The germline V gene has CDR1 LNHDA and CDR2 SQIVND (reference sequence). CDR3 loop: CASRTGNYGYTF.

V gene TRBV20-1 combines with J gene TRBJ1-2. This CDR3 is 15 amino acids long. CDR1 DFQATT and CDR2 SNEGSKA come from the germline V gene (reference sequence). The CDR3 protein is CSARDEDRFGYGYTF.

V gene TRBV6-2 or TRBV6-3 combines with J gene TRBJ1-1; lacking DNA, the TRBD1 call made by TCRdb goes unchecked. The CDR3 is 13 amino acids. Germline V gene lookup returns CDR1 MNHEY and CDR2 SVGEGT. The CDR3 is CASAPGNTAEAFF.

This chain links TRBV29-1 with TRBJ2-7; TCRdb picks TRBD1, but there is no DNA to check that call. From germline, CDR1 is SQVTM and CDR2 ANQGSEA. The CDR3 totals 13 residues. The CDR3 reads CSVWTGGPYEQYF.

The chain couples TRBV12-3 or TRBV12-4 to TRBJ1-1. This CDR3 contains 16 residues. The CDR3: CASRNGGPTANTEAFF.

The chain recombines TRBV29-1 with TRBJ1-3. This CDR3 has 11 amino acids. Germline V gives CDR1 SQVTM, CDR2 ANQGSEA. CDR3 amino acids: CSVEVINTIYF.

The rearrangement links TRBV6-5 to TRBJ2-1; TCRdb lists TRBD2, though no DNA is available to test this call. The CDR3 contains 16 residues. The germline V gene has CDR1 MNHEY and CDR2 SVGAGI. The CDR3 loop reads CASSYLPSDWYNEQFF.

The rearrangement links TRBV19 to TRBJ1-1; the TCRdb D gene call, TRBD1, has no DNA to confirm it. The germline CDR1 and CDR2 sequences are LNHDA and SQIVND (reference sequence). This CDR3 region has 14 residues. The CDR3 loop reads CASSIVEGRTEAFF. The full variable domain, in which reference TRBV19 and TRBJ1-1 provide the parts outside the CDR3, is DGGITQSPKYLFRKEGQNVTLSCEQNLNHDAMYWYRQDPGQGLRLIYYSQIVNDFQKGDIAEGYSVSREKKESFPLTVTSAQKNPTAFYLCASSIVEGRTEAFFGQGTRLTVV.

The chain employs TRBV2 and TRBJ2-2. Germline V gives CDR1 SNHLY, CDR2 FYNNEI. The CDR3 extends over 14 amino acids. This chain's CDR3 is CASSVSRNTGELFF.

This chain uses TRBV12-3 or TRBV12-4 with TRBJ1-2; the TRBD1 assignment by TCRdb is unverifiable without DNA. The CDR3 loop spans 16 amino acids. CDR3 residues: CASSLRHGAGNYGYTF.

The gene calls are TRBV24-1 and TRBJ1-1; the D call from TCRdb, TRBD1, cannot be confirmed without DNA. The length of the CDR3 is 12 residues. Per germline, CDR1 KGHDR and CDR2 SFDVKD. The CDR3 sequence: CATSDLGTGAFF.

CDR3 region: CASSLSSGRRFQPQHF. The chain carries TRBV7-2 and TRBJ1-5; TCRdb's assignment of TRBD1 cannot be checked, as there is no DNA. The CDR3 extends over 16 amino acids. Per the germline V gene, CDR1 is SGHTA and CDR2 is FQGNSA.

The V and J genes are TRBV12-3 or TRBV12-4 and TRBJ2-1; the D call of TRBD1 rests on TCRdb alone, since no DNA is present to check it. This CDR3 comprises 16 residues. CDR3 amino acids: CASSLVRGERGYEQFF.

This chain uses TRBV11-3 with TRBJ2-1; without DNA, the TCRdb call of TRBD2 cannot be checked. CDR1 and CDR2 (germline): SGHNT, YENEEA. The CDR3 is 17 residues long. The CDR3 sequence: CASSSHGLAGGVNEQFF.

The chain is built from TRBV24-1 and TRBJ2-1; TCRdb picks TRBD2, but there is no DNA to check that call. Germline CDR1 is KGHDR and CDR2 is SFDVKD. The CDR3 runs 18 residues. The CDR3 sequence: CATSDIVSGSVTYNEQFF.

This chain links TRBV6-5 with TRBJ2-3; TCRdb's assignment of TRBD2 cannot be checked, as there is no DNA. The germline V gene has CDR1 MNHEY and CDR2 SVGAGI. This CDR3 is 14 amino acids long. CDR3 region: CASSYSSAGVNQYF.

This chain connects TRBV5-1 to TRBJ2-3; TCRdb's D gene call, TRBD1, goes unchecked for lack of DNA. The length of the CDR3 is 16 residues. Germline V gene lookup returns CDR1 SGHRS and CDR2 YFSETQ. CDR3 protein: CASSLDAGSFTDTQYF. Supplemented by reference TRBV5-1 and TRBJ2-3, the full variable domain reads KAGVTQTPRYLIKTRGQQVTLSCSPISGHRSVSWYQQTPGQGLQFLFEYFSETQRNKGNFPGRFSGRQFSNSRSEMNVSTLELGDSALYLCASSLDAGSFTDTQYFGPGTRLTVL.

The J gene is TRBJ1-6, the V gene TRBV5-1; no DNA is available, so the TRBD1 call from TCRdb remains unchecked. The CDR3 sequence is 15 residues long. CDR1 SGHRS and CDR2 YFSETQ come from the germline V gene. CDR3 sequence: CASSIRGRGNSPLHF.

The chain employs TRBV12-3 or TRBV12-4 and TRBJ2-7. The CDR3 has 17 residues. CDR3: CASSLRMGRRSSYEQYF.

The chain is built from TRBV20-1 and TRBJ2-1. Germline V gene lookup returns CDR1 DFQATT and CDR2 SNEGSKA (reference sequence). This CDR3 region has 16 residues. This chain's CDR3 is CSARALAGGPHNEQFF.

The chain uses TRBV7-2 and TRBJ2-1. This CDR3 contains 11 residues. Germline V gene data show CDR1 as SGHTA and CDR2 as FQGNSA. The CDR3 sequence: CASTSYNEQFF.

J is TRBJ2-6 and V is TRBV7-9; TCRdb's D call, TRBD1, is unchecked because there is no DNA. This CDR3 is 17 amino acids long. Germline V gene sequence: CDR1 SEHNR, CDR2 FQNEAQ (reference sequence). CDR3 amino acids: CASSLWQGASGANVLTF.